A single sample gave rise to the 6 T cell receptor beta chains below, sequenced in a study of blood T cell repertoires in COVID-19. Libraries were prepared by immunoSEQ multiplex PCR; TCRdb keeps only in-frame clonotypes and omits some of them. This table holds about 69,000 clones, approximately 80% found once. Source material: peripheral blood. Receptors were obtained from a woman aged 80 or over with acute or convalescent COVID-19.

The chain employs TRBV2 and TRBJ1-6; 9 bases are shared with TRBD1. Trimming at V came to 7 bases and at J to 10 bases, leaving 8 bases not matched to a gene. Germline CDR1 reads SNHLY; CDR2 reads FYNNEI. This CDR3 comprises 14 residues. The CDR3 protein is CASMGQGRGSPLHF. CDR3 in DNA: TGTGCCAGCATGGGACAGGGAAGAGGATCACCCCTCCACTTT.

V usage is TRBV6-5 and J usage is TRBJ1-5; the D gene is possibly TRBD1 (6 bases). CDR1 is MNHEY and CDR2 is SVGAGI in the germline V gene. This CDR3 region has 14 residues. Trimming pared 2 bases from V and 7 bases from J, leaving 12 bases between. CDR3 region: CASSYNRVRQPQHF. CDR3 in DNA: TGTGCCAGCAGTTACAACAGGGTGCGACAGCCCCAGCATTTT.

The chain joins TRBV27 to TRBJ1-3; D may be TRBD1 (6 bases). In germline, CDR1 is MNHEY, CDR2 SMNVEV (reference sequence). The CDR3 spans 15 residues. Trimming pared 5 bases from V and 0 bases from J, leaving 11 bases between. Here the CDR3 reads CASSPSQGSGNTIYF. CDR3 DNA: TGTGCCAGCAGTCCTTCACAGGGCTCTGGAAACACCATATATTTT.

V gene TRBV27 combines with J gene TRBJ1-2; D remains unclear. CDR3 length: 16 residues. Germline CDR1 MNHEY, CDR2 SMNVEV (reference sequence). The V end was cut by 1 base, the J end by 0 bases, with 12 bases between. CDR3 protein: CASSLFGVGANYGYTF. Written as DNA, the CDR3 is TGTGCCAGCAGTTTATTCGGGGTTGGGGCTAACTATGGCTACACCTTC.

This clone came up once. V gene TRBV3-1 (or the pseudogene TRBV3-2) combines with J gene TRBJ2-2, with TRBD1 as a possible D gene (5 bases). CDR1 is LGHDT and CDR2 is YNNKEL in the germline V gene (reference sequence). This CDR3 region has 14 residues. V lost 1 base and J 4 bases, leaving 7 bases between the germline ends. CDR3: CASSQGGGTGELFF. In DNA form, the CDR3 reads TGTGCCAGCAGCCAAGGGGGCGGCACCGGGGAGCTGTTTTTT.

The CDR3 loop reads CASTPMVRRLAGTDTQYF. CDR3 nucleotides: TGTGCCAGTACACCCATGGTAAGACGACTAGCGGGCACAGATACGCAGTATTTT. The V gene is TRBV19, the J gene TRBJ2-3, with TRBD2 matching over 9 bases. This CDR3 contains 18 residues. The V gene end was trimmed by 7 bases and the J gene end by 1 base; junction bases not matched to a gene: 15. CDR1 and CDR2 from the germline V gene are LNHDA and SQIVND (reference sequence).